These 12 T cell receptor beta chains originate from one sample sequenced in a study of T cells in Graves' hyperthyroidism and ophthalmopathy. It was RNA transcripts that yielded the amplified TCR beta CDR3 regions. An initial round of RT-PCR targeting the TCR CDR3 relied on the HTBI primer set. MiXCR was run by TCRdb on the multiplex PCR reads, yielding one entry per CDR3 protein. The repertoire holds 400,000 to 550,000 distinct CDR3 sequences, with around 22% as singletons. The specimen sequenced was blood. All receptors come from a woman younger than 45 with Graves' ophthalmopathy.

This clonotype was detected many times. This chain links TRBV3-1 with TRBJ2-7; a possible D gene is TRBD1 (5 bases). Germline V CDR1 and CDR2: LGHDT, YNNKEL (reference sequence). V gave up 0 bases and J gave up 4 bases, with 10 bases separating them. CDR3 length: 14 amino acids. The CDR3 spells CASSQDYRQYEQYF. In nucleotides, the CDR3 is TGTGCCAGCAGCCAAGATTATCGACAGTACGAGCAGTACTTC.

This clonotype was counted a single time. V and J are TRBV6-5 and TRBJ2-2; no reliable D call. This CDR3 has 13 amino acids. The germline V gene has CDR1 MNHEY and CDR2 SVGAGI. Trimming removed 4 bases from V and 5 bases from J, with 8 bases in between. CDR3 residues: CASSSSETGELFF. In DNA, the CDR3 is TGTGCCAGCAGTTCTTCAGAGACCGGGGAGCTGTTTTTT.

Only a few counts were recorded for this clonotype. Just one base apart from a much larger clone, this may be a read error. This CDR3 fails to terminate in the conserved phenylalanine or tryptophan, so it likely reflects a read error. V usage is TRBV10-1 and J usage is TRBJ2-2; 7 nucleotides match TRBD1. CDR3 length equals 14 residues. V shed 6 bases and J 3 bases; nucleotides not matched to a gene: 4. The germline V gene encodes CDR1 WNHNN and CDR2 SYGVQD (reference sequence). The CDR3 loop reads CASRRDRYTGELFL. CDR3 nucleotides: TGCGCCAGCAGAAGGGACAGATACACCGGGGAGCTGTTTTTG.

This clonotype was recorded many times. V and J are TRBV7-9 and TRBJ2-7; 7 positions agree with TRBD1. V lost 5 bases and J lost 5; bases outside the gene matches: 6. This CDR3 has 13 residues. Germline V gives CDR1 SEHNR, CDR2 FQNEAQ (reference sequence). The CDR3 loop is CASSRQTGNEQYF. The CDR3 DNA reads TGTGCCAGCAGCCGCCAGACAGGGAACGAGCAGTACTTC. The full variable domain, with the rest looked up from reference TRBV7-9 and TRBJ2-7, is DTGVSQNPRHKITKRGQNVTFRCDPISEHNRLYWYRQTLGQGPEFLTYFQNEAQLEKSRLLSDRFSAERPKGSFSTLEIQRTEQGDSAMYLCASSRQTGNEQYFGPGTRLTVT.

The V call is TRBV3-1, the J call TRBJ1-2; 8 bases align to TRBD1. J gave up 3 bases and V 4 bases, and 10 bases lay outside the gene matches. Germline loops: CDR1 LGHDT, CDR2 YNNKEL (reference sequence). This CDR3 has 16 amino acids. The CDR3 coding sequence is TGTGCCAGCAGCCGACGACAGGGGATGGCGTACTATGGCTACACCTTC. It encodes CASSRRQGMAYYGYTF.

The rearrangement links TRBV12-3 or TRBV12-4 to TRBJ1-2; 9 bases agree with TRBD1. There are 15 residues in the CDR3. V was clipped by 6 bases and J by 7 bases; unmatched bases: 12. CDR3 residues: CASSSLDRGKRGYTF. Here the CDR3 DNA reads TGTGCCAGCAGCAGTCTCGACAGGGGGAAACGTGGCTACACCTTC.

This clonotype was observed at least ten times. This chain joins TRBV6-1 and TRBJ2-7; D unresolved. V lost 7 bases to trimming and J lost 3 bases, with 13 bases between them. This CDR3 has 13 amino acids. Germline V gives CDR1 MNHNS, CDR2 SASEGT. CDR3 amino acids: CASTRFGDYEQYF. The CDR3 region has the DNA TGTGCCAGCACCAGGTTTGGGGACTACGAGCAGTACTTC.

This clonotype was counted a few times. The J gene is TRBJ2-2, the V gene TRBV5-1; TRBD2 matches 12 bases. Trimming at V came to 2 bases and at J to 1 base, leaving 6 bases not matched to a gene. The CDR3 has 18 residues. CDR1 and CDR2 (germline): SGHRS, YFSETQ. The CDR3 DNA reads TGCGCCAGCAGCTTTCGACTAGCGGGGGACCTGAACACCGGGGAGCTGTTTTTT. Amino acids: CASSFRLAGDLNTGELFF.

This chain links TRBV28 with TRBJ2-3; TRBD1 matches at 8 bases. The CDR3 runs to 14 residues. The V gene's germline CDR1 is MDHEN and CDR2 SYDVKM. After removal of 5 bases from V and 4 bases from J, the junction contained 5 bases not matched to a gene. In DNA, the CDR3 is TGTGCCAGCAGTGGGACAGGTTTGGCAGATACGCAGTATTTT. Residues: CASSGTGLADTQYF.

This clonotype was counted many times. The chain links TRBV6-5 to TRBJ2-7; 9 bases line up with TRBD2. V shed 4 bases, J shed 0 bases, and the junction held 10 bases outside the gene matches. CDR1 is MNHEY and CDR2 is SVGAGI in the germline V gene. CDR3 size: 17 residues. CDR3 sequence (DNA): TGTGCCAGCAGTTCCCATAGCGGGGGCCCCTACTCCTACGAGCAGTACTTC. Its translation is CASSSHSGGPYSYEQYF.

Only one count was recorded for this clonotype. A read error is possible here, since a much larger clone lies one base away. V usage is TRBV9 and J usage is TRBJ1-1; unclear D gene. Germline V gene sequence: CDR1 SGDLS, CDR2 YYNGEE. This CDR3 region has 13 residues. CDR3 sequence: CSSSVTLNTEAFF. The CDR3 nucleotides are TGTTCCAGCAGCGTAACCCTAAACACTGAAGCTTTCTTT.

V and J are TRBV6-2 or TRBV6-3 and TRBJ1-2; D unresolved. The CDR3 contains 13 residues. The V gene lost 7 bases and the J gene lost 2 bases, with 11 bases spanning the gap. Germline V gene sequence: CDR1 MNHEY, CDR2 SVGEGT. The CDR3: CASTGGSNYGYTF. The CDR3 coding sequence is TGTGCCAGCACGGGCGGTTCAAACTATGGCTACACCTTC.